What follows describes a single TCR beta chain. Its antigen is not identified. CDR1 MDHEN and CDR2 SYDVKM come from the germline V gene. V gave up 5 bases and J gave up 6 bases; unmatched junction bases: 13. The CDR3 spans 16 residues. Oncomine TCR Beta short-read sequencing was applied to DNA from cultured CD4+ T cells. It was cultured CD4+ T cells from which genomic DNA was extracted. From the PCR reads, TCRdb called clonotypes with MiXCR, one entry per CDR3 protein. The top ten hold roughly 8% of the sample, which has 10,000 or so distinct CDR3 sequences, approximately 73% seen once. Indicated treatment: roughly 10-day PBMC culture with coronavirus spike peptide pools or control peptides (ViraFEST assay). The data were taken from a study of vaccination and CD4 T cells after COVID-19. On the study more broadly: Post-vaccination specimens were collected at a median of 72 days following dose two (range 14 to 241).

This receptor was taken from a human donor who had recovered from COVID-19. Sequencing input: CD4+ T cells from blood, cultured in vitro. V usage is TRBV28 and J usage is TRBJ1-5, with 7 bases lining up with TRBD1. As DNA, the CDR3 is TGTGCCAGCAGTACCCCCAAGAAGGGGGCTCCTCAGCCCCAGCATTTT. Its protein is CASSTPKKGAPQPQHF. The variable domain in full, completed from reference TRBV28 and TRBJ1-5, reads DVKVTQSSRYLVKRTGEKVFLECVQDMDHENMFWYRQDPGLGLRLIYFSYDVKMKEKGDIPEGYSVSREKKERFSLILESASTNQTSMYLCASSTPKKGAPQPQHFGDGTRLSIL.